Reported below is one TCR beta chain. V shed 0 bases and J shed 1 base, with 8 bases lying between them. CDR3 size: 15 residues. Germline V gene sequence: CDR1 MGHRA, CDR2 YSYEKL. The sample belongs to a study of blood T cell repertoires in COVID-19. The overall study: Both acute and convalescent COVID-19 samples were obtained from the United States, Italy and Spain. Sources were T cells, B-cell-depleted T cells, or PBMCs; the material itself was cDNA or gDNA.

In the original processing: Nucleated cell number was recorded as an estimate derived from reference gene primer amplification. Produced via immunoSEQ multiplex PCR; TCRdb's table is partial and in-frame only. The D gene and trimming were derived from the DNA, and the V and J assignments and clone size from that table. The sample has around 140,000 clones, 84% seen once. Sample: peripheral blood. The source of this sequence is a human donor in a cohort sampled during active COVID-19. The chain couples TRBV4-1 to TRBJ2-3, with D perhaps TRBD1 (6 bases). CDR3 loop: CASSQDWGRTDTQYF. As DNA, the CDR3 is TGCGCCAGCAGCCAAGACTGGGGGCGCACAGATACGCAGTATTTT.